Listed below are T cell receptor beta chains from one sample, sequenced in a study of blood T cell repertoires in COVID-19. The method was immunoSEQ multiplex PCR; TCRdb's version includes in-frame clones alone and lacks a portion of them. The sample includes 150,000 or so clones, 70% to 90% of them seen just once. Sequencing was carried out using peripheral blood. Receptors originate from a woman aged 45-65 years with COVID-19, enrolled during active disease. The CDR3 runs from the conserved cysteine through the conserved F or W. A D gene is named only where the DNA matches it firmly. Only some rows state a clone size, as once, few, many or a class for expanded clones.

abundance: NA
v_gene: TRBV5-1
d_gene: NA
j_gene: TRBJ2-1
CDR3nt: TGCGCCAGCAGCTTGGGTAGCTCCTACAATGAGCAGTTCTTC
CDR3aa: CASSLGSSYNEQFF

abundance: NA
v_gene: TRBV6-5
d_gene: TRBD1
j_gene: TRBJ1-1
CDR3nt: TGTGCCAGCAGCTCAACACAGGGGATGAACACTGAAGCTTTCTTT
CDR3aa: CASSSTQGMNTEAFF

abundance: NA
v_gene: TRBV5-6
d_gene: TRBD1
j_gene: TRBJ2-7
CDR3nt: TGTGCCAGCAGCTCGGACAGGGAAGGCCTCCGCTACGAGCAGTACTTC
CDR3aa: CASSSDREGLRYEQYF

abundance: NA
v_gene: TRBV7-8
d_gene: TRBD2
j_gene: TRBJ2-6
CDR3nt: TGTGCCAGCAGCTTACTACTAGCGGGGGGGTCCGGGGCCAACGTCCTGACTTTC
CDR3aa: CASSLLLAGGSGANVLTF

abundance: NA
v_gene: TRBV7-9
d_gene: NA
j_gene: TRBJ1-2
CDR3nt: TGTGCCAGCAGCTTATCAGAAGCTAACTATGGCTACACCTTC
CDR3aa: CASSLSEANYGYTF

abundance: NA
v_gene: TRBV11-2
d_gene: TRBD1
j_gene: TRBJ1-6
CDR3nt: TGTGCCAGCAGCTCACGAGTCGGGACAGGGGCCCGTTCACCCCTCCACTTT
CDR3aa: CASSSRVGTGARSPLHF

abundance: NA
v_gene: TRBV19
d_gene: TRBD1
j_gene: TRBJ2-5
CDR3nt: TGTGCCAGTAGATTGACCGGGACAGGGGTAGAGACCCAGTACTTC
CDR3aa: CASRLTGTGVETQYF

abundance: NA
v_gene: TRBV3-1/TRBV3-2
d_gene: NA
j_gene: TRBJ2-3
CDR3nt: TGTGCCAGCAGCCAAGTCAGGAATACGCAGTATTTT
CDR3aa: CASSQVRNTQYF

abundance: NA
v_gene: TRBV11-2
d_gene: TRBD1
j_gene: TRBJ1-2
CDR3nt: TGTGCCAGCAGGCCGGGACAGGACTATGGCTACACCTTC
CDR3aa: CASRPGQDYGYTF

abundance: NA
v_gene: TRBV2
d_gene: NA
j_gene: TRBJ1-2
CDR3nt: TGTGCCAGCAGTGGTTTGTCAGCGGGGGGCTACACCTTC
CDR3aa: CASSGLSAGGYTF

abundance: few
v_gene: TRBV10-1
d_gene: TRBD1
j_gene: TRBJ1-1
CDR3nt: TGCGCCAGCAGTGAACAGGGGGCAACGACTTTCTTT
CDR3aa: CASSEQGATTFF

abundance: NA
v_gene: TRBV19
d_gene: NA
j_gene: TRBJ1-4
CDR3nt: TGTGCCAGTAGTATCGGTGAAAAACTGTTTTTT
CDR3aa: CASSIGEKLFF

abundance: NA
v_gene: TRBV7-2
d_gene: TRBD2
j_gene: TRBJ2-2
CDR3nt: TGTGCCAGCAGCTTAATAGCGGGGGGTGACACCGGGGAGCTGTTTTTT
CDR3aa: CASSLIAGGDTGELFF

abundance: NA
v_gene: TRBV2
d_gene: NA
j_gene: TRBJ2-5
CDR3nt: TGTGCCACCTCCTACGGATGGACAAAAGCGGAGACCCAGTACTTC
CDR3aa: CATSYGWTKAETQYF

abundance: once
v_gene: TRBV30
d_gene: TRBD2
j_gene: TRBJ2-2
CDR3nt: TGTGCCTGGAGTTCACTAGCGGGGGCGAACACCGGGGAGCTGTTTTTT
CDR3aa: CAWSSLAGANTGELFF

abundance: NA
v_gene: TRBV21-1
d_gene: NA
j_gene: TRBJ2-3
CDR3nt: TGTGCCAGCAGCTCTCAAAAGGGACAGGCAGATACGCAGTATTTT
CDR3aa: CASSSQKGQADTQYF

abundance: NA
v_gene: TRBV4-1
d_gene: TRBD1
j_gene: TRBJ2-7
CDR3nt: TGCGCCAGCAGCTTCCCGGGACAGGCTTCCGAGCAGTACTTC
CDR3aa: CASSFPGQASEQYF

abundance: NA
v_gene: TRBV4-1
d_gene: TRBD1
j_gene: TRBJ2-1
CDR3nt: TGCGCCAGCCTTATCATAGGACAGGGGTCTTTGGATGAGCAGTTCTTC
CDR3aa: CASLIIGQGSLDEQFF

abundance: NA
v_gene: TRBV7-2
d_gene: TRBD1
j_gene: TRBJ1-1
CDR3nt: TGTGCCAGCAGTTCTCAGGGGGACACTGAAGCTTTCTTT
CDR3aa: CASSSQGDTEAFF

abundance: NA
v_gene: TRBV2
d_gene: NA
j_gene: TRBJ1-1
CDR3nt: TGTGCCTCAAGGGGGGGCGCGATGCCTGAAGCTTTCTTT
CDR3aa: CASRGGAMPEAFF

abundance: NA
v_gene: TRBV6-1
d_gene: NA
j_gene: TRBJ2-7
CDR3nt: TGTGCCAGCAGTGAGATAGCAGGGGCTTTCTACGAGCAGTACTTC
CDR3aa: CASSEIAGAFYEQYF

abundance: NA
v_gene: TRBV6-5
d_gene: TRBD2
j_gene: TRBJ2-1
CDR3nt: TGTGCCAGCAGCGTAGCGGGGGGGCGTTACAATGAGCAGTTCTTC
CDR3aa: CASSVAGGRYNEQFF

abundance: NA
v_gene: TRBV7-2
d_gene: TRBD1
j_gene: TRBJ2-7
CDR3nt: TGTGCCAGCAGCTTTTTGGACAGGGGGACCGAGCAGTACTTC
CDR3aa: CASSFLDRGTEQYF